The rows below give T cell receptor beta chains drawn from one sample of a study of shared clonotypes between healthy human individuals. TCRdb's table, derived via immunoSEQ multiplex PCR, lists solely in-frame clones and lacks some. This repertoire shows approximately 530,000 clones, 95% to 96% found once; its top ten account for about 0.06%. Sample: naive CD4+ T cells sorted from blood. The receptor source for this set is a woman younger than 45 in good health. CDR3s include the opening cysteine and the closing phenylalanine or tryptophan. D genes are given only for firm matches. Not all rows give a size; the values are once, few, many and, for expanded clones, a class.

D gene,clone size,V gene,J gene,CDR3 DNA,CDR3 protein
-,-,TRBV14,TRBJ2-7,TGTGCCAGCAGCCTCTTAGGGGCCGTATCCGAGCAGTACTTC,CASSLLGAVSEQYF
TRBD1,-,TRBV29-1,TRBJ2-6,TGCAGCGTTCGGACAGGGGGAACCATCTCTGGGGCCAACGTCCTGACTTTC,CSVRTGGTISGANVLTF
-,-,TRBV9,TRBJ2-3,TGTGCCAGCAGCGTAGGGGTACAAGGCACAGATACGCAGTATTTT,CASSVGVQGTDTQYF
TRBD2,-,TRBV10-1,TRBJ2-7,TGCGCCAGCAGTGAGGTAGCGGGAGCCGTGGACGAGCAGTACTTC,CASSEVAGAVDEQYF
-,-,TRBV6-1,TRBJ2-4,TGTGCCAGCAGCCGAGGACGTCGGGTCAAAAACATTCAGTACTTC,CASSRGRRVKNIQYF
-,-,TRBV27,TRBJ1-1,TGTGCCAGCAGCAGTACAGGGAGGGGCACTGAAGCTTTCTTT,CASSSTGRGTEAFF
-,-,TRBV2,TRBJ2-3,TGTGCCAGCAGACCTAGGACTAGCACAGATACGCAGTATTTT,CASRPRTSTDTQYF
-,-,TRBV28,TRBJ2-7,TGTGCCAGCAGTTTGAAGGACTTCTCCTACGAGCAGTACTTC,CASSLKDFSYEQYF
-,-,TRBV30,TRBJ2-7,TGTGCCTGGAGTGTTGTTAGTCTTCGGGAGCAGTACTTC,CAWSVVSLREQYF
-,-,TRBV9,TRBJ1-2,TGTGCCAGCAGCGTAGATCGGACGGACTATGGCTACACCTTC,CASSVDRTDYGYTF
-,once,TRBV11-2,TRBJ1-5,TGTGCCAGCAGCTTCTTCGGGACGGGCAATCAGCCCCAGCATTTT,CASSFFGTGNQPQHF
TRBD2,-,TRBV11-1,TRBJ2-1,TGTGCCAGCAGCTTACAACCGGGACTAGTTGCAAATGAGCAGTTCTTC,CASSLQPGLVANEQFF
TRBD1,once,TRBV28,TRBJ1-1,TGTGCCAGCGGGTATACAGGGGGCTTGGCTTTCTTT,CASGYTGGLAFF
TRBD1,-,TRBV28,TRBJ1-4,TGTGCCAGCAGGACACAGGGGGAACTTAATGAAAAACTGTTTTTT,CASRTQGELNEKLFF
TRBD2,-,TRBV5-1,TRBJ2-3,TGCGCCAGCAGCTCTGCTAGCGGGAGCACAGATACGCAGTATTTT,CASSSASGSTDTQYF
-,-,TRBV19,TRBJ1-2,TGTGCCGTAGCCGACCCGGGGCAGGGCTATGGCTACACCTTC,CAVADPGQGYGYTF
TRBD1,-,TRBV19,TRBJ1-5,TGTGCCAGTAGTACCGACAGGGGGCAAAATCAGCCCCAGCATTTT,CASSTDRGQNQPQHF
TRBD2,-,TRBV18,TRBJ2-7,TGTGCCAGCTCACCACCCCCGGGCGGGAGGGTCTACGAGCAGTACTTC,CASSPPPGGRVYEQYF
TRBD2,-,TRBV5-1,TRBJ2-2,TGCGCCAGCAGCGATAAACTAGCGGGAGTCGCCGGGGAGCTGTTTTTT,CASSDKLAGVAGELFF
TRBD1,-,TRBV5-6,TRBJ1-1,TGTGCCAGCAGCTACGGACAGGGGGCGGGCACTGAAGCTTTCTTT,CASSYGQGAGTEAFF
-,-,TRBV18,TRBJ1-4,TGTGCCAGCTCACCCCAAGGAGGAACTAATGAAAAACTGTTTTTT,CASSPQGGTNEKLFF
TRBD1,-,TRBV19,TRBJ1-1,TGTGCCAGTAGTATCGGACAGGTGAACACTGAAGCTTTCTTT,CASSIGQVNTEAFF
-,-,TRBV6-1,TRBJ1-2,TGTGCCAGCAGTGAAATTGGCTACACCTTC,CASSEIGYTF
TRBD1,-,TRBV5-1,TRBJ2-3,TGCGCCAGCAGTCAGGGGGTGTCCGCAGGGACGCAGTATTTT,CASSQGVSAGTQYF
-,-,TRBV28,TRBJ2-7,TGTGCCAGCCTCTCAGACACAACCTACGAGCAGTACTTC,CASLSDTTYEQYF